The 18 T cell receptor beta chains presented below share a single source sample, sequenced in a study of breast tumors, draining lymph nodes, adjacent tissues. TCRdb fed the multiplex PCR reads into MiXCR, producing one record per CDR3 protein. Among roughly 220,000 distinct CDR3 sequences, under 40% were seen once, and the ten largest hold approximately 3.6%. Breast cancer patients provided tissue from their axillary draining lymph nodes. Sequencing was done on a sample of axillary lymph node tissue. The source of these receptors is a female donor with breast cancer. Some clones in this sample may be carry-over from other donors' samples.

This clonotype was observed at least ten times. V usage is TRBV5-8 and J usage is TRBJ2-2; D ambiguous. Looked up from germline, CDR1 is SGHTS and CDR2 is YDEGEE. Trimming removed 8 bases from V and 0 bases from J, with 14 bases in between. The CDR3 contains 15 residues. The CDR3 region has the DNA TGTGCCAGTCTTGCGGAGATTGCGAACACCGGGGAGCTGTTTTTT. This translates into CASLAEIANTGELFF.

Concerning this clonotype: A junction end diverges from the germline sequence, so it may reflect a read error. The rearrangement links TRBV2 to TRBJ1-5; the match to TRBD1 covers 7 bases. CDR1 and CDR2 from the germline V gene are SNHLY and FYNNEI. The CDR3 runs 15 residues. The CDR3, as DNA: TGTGCCAGCAGTGAATTCGGGGACAGCCATCAGCTCCAGCATTTT. Protein sequence: CASSEFGDSHQLQHF.

In this sample, this clonotype turned up many times. The rearrangement uses TRBV5-5 and TRBJ2-5; D may correspond to TRBD1 or TRBD2 (6 bases each). The CDR3 totals 13 residues. V dropped 10 bases and J dropped 3 bases, with 16 bases sitting between them. Germline V gives CDR1 SGHKS, CDR2 YYEKEE (reference sequence). This chain's CDR3 is CASYRRDKETQYF. The CDR3 coding sequence is TGTGCCTCCTACAGGCGGGACAAAGAGACCCAGTACTTC.

This clonotype was found a few times. It may be a read error: a sequence one base away is much more abundant. This chain joins TRBV9 and TRBJ2-5; 7 bases fit TRBD2. Germline V CDR1 and CDR2: SGDLS, YYNGEE. The CDR3 consists of 15 residues. For the CDR3, the DNA is TGTGCCAGCAGCGTAGCCGGGACTACCGGGGAGACCCCGTACTTC. Translation gives CASSVAGTTGETPYF.

This clonotype was seen a few times. The V and J genes are TRBV6-5 and TRBJ2-3, with TRBD2 as a possible D gene (6 bases). Trimming took 4 bases from V and 2 from J, leaving 19 bases between them. Germline V gives CDR1 MNHEY, CDR2 SVGAGI. This CDR3 spans 17 amino acids. CDR3 nucleotides: TGTGCCAGCAGTTGGAAAGGGACTTTCCCTATCACAGATACGCAGTATTTT. The encoded protein is CASSWKGTFPITDTQYF.

The chain uses TRBV7-6 and TRBJ2-2; D not certain. Trimming took 2 bases from V and 0 from J, leaving 7 bases between them. Germline values: CDR1 SGHVS, CDR2 FNYEAQ. CDR3 length: 15 residues. The CDR3 reads CASSLSPTNTGELFF. The CDR3 DNA reads TGTGCCAGCAGCTTAAGCCCTACGAACACCGGGGAGCTGTTTTTT.

The chain joins TRBV29-1 to TRBJ2-7; 7 bases agree with TRBD2. The CDR3 extends over 12 amino acids. With 6 bases clipped from V and 4 bases from J, the junction kept 6 bases outside the gene matches. The germline gives CDR1 SQVTM, CDR2 ANQGSEA. This CDR3 reads CSVDGTTYEQYF. The DNA for the CDR3 is TGCAGCGTAGACGGGACTACTTACGAGCAGTACTTC.

This clonotype was recorded a few times. One end of the junction does not line up with germline, which may come from a read error. The chain employs TRBV9 and TRBJ2-5; weak D call: TRBD2 (6 bases). Germline V gene data show CDR1 as SGDLS and CDR2 as YYNGEE. The CDR3 is 14 residues long. In DNA form, the CDR3 reads TGTGCCAGCAGCGCGGGACTTGGGGGTGAGACCCAGTCCTTC. Amino acids: CASSAGLGGETQSF.

The table lists this clonotype with many counts. This rearrangement joins TRBV20-1 to TRBJ2-7; D unresolved. V lost 4 bases and J lost 0, with 13 bases in between. The length of the CDR3 is 14 residues. The V gene's germline CDR1 is DFQATT and CDR2 SNEGSKA (reference sequence). CDR3 in amino acids: CSAKSQEFSYEQYF. CDR3 in DNA: TGCAGTGCTAAGTCTCAGGAGTTCTCCTACGAGCAGTACTTC.

Comments on this clonotype: This clone may be a read error of a much larger clone one base away. The rearrangement joins TRBV6-1 to TRBJ2-5, with 7 bases matching TRBD2. J was trimmed by 9 bases and V by 2 bases; bases with no gene match: 9. CDR1 is MNHNS and CDR2 is SASEGT in the germline V gene. The CDR3 length is 14 residues. This CDR3 reads CASSERGGFEAQYF. Written as DNA, the CDR3 is TGTGCCAGCAGTGAACGGGGAGGGTTTGAGGCCCAGTACTTC.

There are a few counts of this clonotype. A much more abundant neighbour one base away suggests this may be a read error. This chain uses TRBV20-1 with TRBJ2-7; a possible D gene is TRBD1 (7 bases). The CDR3 consists of 18 residues. Trimming pared 0 bases from V and 2 bases from J, leaving 23 bases between. Germline V gene sequence: CDR1 DFQATT, CDR2 SNEGSKA (reference sequence). The CDR3 coding sequence is TGCAGTGCTAGAGATGGAGGGGGCGAGGCGGTAATCCCCTACGAGCAGTACTTC. Translation gives CSARDGGGEAVIPYEQYF.

Comment on this clonotype: Given a much more abundant clone one base away, this may be a read error. The gene calls are TRBV5-5 and TRBJ2-2; 7 nucleotides match TRBD1. V lost 5 bases to trimming and J lost 4 bases; unmatched junction nucleotides: 5. The CDR3 is made up of 14 amino acids. CDR1 is SGHKS and CDR2 is YYEKEE in the germline V gene (reference sequence). The CDR3 region is CASSRQGATGELFF. CDR3 in DNA: TGTGCCAGCAGTCGACAGGGTGCCACCGGGGAGCTGTTTTTT.

This clonotype was counted many times. The gene calls are TRBV6-5 and TRBJ1-2; possible D gene TRBD1, 5 bases. V was trimmed by 6 bases and J by 2 bases, leaving 13 bases between them. Per germline, CDR1 MNHEY and CDR2 SVGAGI. The length of the CDR3 is 14 residues. CDR3 in amino acids: CASSFARGNYGYTF. The CDR3, as DNA: TGTGCCAGCAGCTTCGCGAGGGGCAACTATGGCTACACCTTC.

The CDR3 spells CASSGTLFEAKNIQYF. DNA for the CDR3: TGTGCCAGCAGTGGGACCCTTTTTGAAGCCAAAAACATTCAGTACTTC. The chain links TRBV2 to TRBJ2-4, with D uncertain. V lost 4 bases and J lost 0, with 13 bases in between. The CDR3 totals 16 residues. Per germline, CDR1 SNHLY and CDR2 FYNNEI. Full variable domain (remainder filled in from reference TRBV2 and TRBJ2-4): EPEVTQTPSHQVTQMGQEVILRCVPISNHLYFYWYRQILGQKVEFLVSFYNNEISEKSEIFDDQFSVERPDGSNFTLKIRSTKLEDSAMYFCASSGTLFEAKNIQYFGAGTRLSVL.

At least ten counts were recorded for this clonotype. J is TRBJ2-3 and V is TRBV4-3, with 10 bases matching TRBD2. This CDR3 has 16 amino acids. The germline gives CDR1 LGHNA, CDR2 YSLEER. V was pared by 3 bases and J by 4 bases, with 7 bases of the junction left unmatched. The DNA for the CDR3 is TGCGCCAGCAGCCAGTTAGCGGGGGGCCAGGCAGATACGCAGTATTTT. Translation: CASSQLAGGQADTQYF.

Points on this clonotype: This may be a read error, as it is one base from a much larger clone. This sequence joins TRBV6-6 and TRBJ2-7, with 7 bases fitting TRBD2. CDR3 size: 16 residues. The J segment lost 5 bases and the V segment lost 7 bases, leaving 17 bases of the junction unmatched. Germline values: CDR1 MNHNY, CDR2 SVGAGI (reference sequence). CDR3 DNA: TGTGCCAGCAACATAAAAACGACTAGCAGAATGGACGAGCAGTACTTC. Translation gives CASNIKTTSRMDEQYF.

At least ten counts were recorded for this clonotype. The genes are TRBV4-1 and TRBJ2-5; 8 bases map to TRBD1. The germline CDR1 and CDR2 sequences are MGHRA and YSYEKL. The CDR3 is 15 amino acids. The V gene end was trimmed by 0 bases and the J gene end by 5 bases; junction bases not matched to a gene: 5. The CDR3 coding sequence is TGCGCCAGCAGCCAAGATGACAGGGGATGGGAGACCCAGTACTTC. Translated, it gives CASSQDDRGWETQYF.

There are many counts of this clonotype. The rearrangement joins TRBV7-8 to TRBJ2-5; 9 positions match TRBD2. Trimming at V came to 4 bases and at J to 5 bases, leaving 5 bases not matched to a gene. The germline V gene has CDR1 SGHVS and CDR2 FQNEAQ. The CDR3 runs to 14 residues. CDR3 region: CASSSGLAGETQYF. The CDR3 nucleotides are TGTGCCAGCAGCTCGGGACTAGCAGGGGAGACCCAGTACTTC.